These 25 T cell receptor beta chains originate from one sample sequenced in a study of immune cell composition in non-small cell lung cancer. Produced via immunoSEQ multiplex PCR; TCRdb's table is partial and in-frame only. The table lists over 850 clones, roughly 71% of them singletons, with 60% to 70% in the top ten. Sequenced material: lung tumor tissue. These receptors were obtained from a human donor with non-small cell lung cancer.

This chain links TRBV6-5 with TRBJ2-2, with TRBD2 matching over 7 bases. In germline, CDR1 is MNHEY, CDR2 SVGAGI. This CDR3 contains 15 residues. J gave up 0 bases and V 7 bases, and 5 bases lay outside the gene matches. This chain's CDR3 is CASTGTNSNTGELFF. The CDR3 nucleotides read TGTGCCAGCACTGGGACTAACTCGAACACCGGGGAGCTGTTTTTT.

The rearrangement links TRBV11-2 to TRBJ2-1; 8 bases are a match to TRBD1. Looked up from germline, CDR1 is SGHAT and CDR2 is FQNNGV. CDR3 length: 15 residues. With V trimmed by 5 bases and J by 9 bases, 12 bases remained unmatched. CDR3 in amino acids: CASSADRGLMGEQFF. Here the CDR3 DNA reads TGTGCCAGCAGCGCCGACAGGGGCCTAATGGGTGAGCAGTTCTTC.

This chain uses TRBV7-2 with TRBJ1-5, with TRBD1 identical over 9 bases. Germline V lookup: CDR1 SGHTA, CDR2 FQGNSA. CDR3 size: 19 residues. V shed 1 base, J shed 4 bases, and the junction held 14 bases outside the gene matches. CDR3 sequence: CASSLEGTGTGIRNQPQHF. The CDR3 nucleotides are TGTGCCAGCAGCTTAGAGGGGACCGGGACAGGGATTCGGAATCAGCCCCAGCATTTT. The variable domain in full, with the rest retrieved from reference TRBV7-2 and TRBJ1-5, is GAGVSQSPSNKVTEKGKDVELRCDPISGHTALYWYRQSLGQGLEFLIYFQGNSAPDKSGLPSDRFSAERTGGSVSTLTIQRTQQEDSAVYLCASSLEGTGTGIRNQPQHFGDGTRLSIL.

The genes are TRBV6-1 and TRBJ2-7; 8 bases match TRBD1. The V gene's germline CDR1 is MNHNS and CDR2 SASEGT. V lost 4 bases to trimming and J lost 2 bases; unmatched junction nucleotides: 7. The CDR3 covers 15 residues. The CDR3 sequence: CASSGPGTGPYEQYF. The CDR3 nucleotides are TGTGCCAGCAGTGGCCCCGGGACAGGACCCTACGAGCAGTACTTC.

The chain uses TRBV7-7 and TRBJ2-1, with TRBD2 identical over 9 bases. The CDR3 runs to 18 residues. The V gene end was trimmed by 5 bases and the J gene end by 0 bases; junction bases not matched to a gene: 11. Germline V gene lookup returns CDR1 SSHAT and CDR2 FNYEAQ (reference sequence). The CDR3 here is CASSPRVSGGTSYNEQFF. In nucleotides, the CDR3 is TGTGCCAGCAGCCCTAGGGTTAGCGGGGGAACCTCCTACAATGAGCAGTTCTTC.

In its sample, this clone was seen a few times. The rearrangement joins TRBV19 to TRBJ1-5; 7 bases are shared with TRBD1. Germline CDR1 reads LNHDA; CDR2 reads SQIVND (reference sequence). J lost 1 base, V lost 6 bases, and 6 bases had no gene match. The CDR3 extends over 15 amino acids. The CDR3 DNA follows: TGTGCCAGTAGGTGGGACAGTCGGAGCAATCAGCCCCAGCATTTT. Its translation is CASRWDSRSNQPQHF.

The chain uses TRBV6-5 and TRBJ2-1; D ambiguous. The V gene's germline CDR1 is MNHEY and CDR2 SVGAGI. The V gene lost 8 bases and the J gene lost 6 bases, with 14 bases spanning the gap. This CDR3 is 13 amino acids long. The CDR3 DNA sequence: TGTGCCAGCCGCACCTTAGTTTGCAATGAGCAGTTCTTC. Translation: CASRTLVCNEQFF.

The rearrangement uses TRBV29-1 and TRBJ1-2; D unresolved. CDR1 is SQVTM and CDR2 is ANQGSEA in the germline V gene. Trimming shortened V by 5 bases and J by 3 bases, and 13 bases separated the two germline ends. This CDR3 spans 13 amino acids. The CDR3 bases are TGCAGCGTTAGGCAGGCGGGAGACTATGGCTACACCTTC. Its translation: CSVRQAGDYGYTF.

The chain is built from TRBV6-5 and TRBJ1-1; TRBD1 aligns across 7 bases. Per the germline V gene, CDR1 is MNHEY and CDR2 is SVGAGI. Unmatched junction bases numbered 4, after V lost 6 bases and J lost 0 bases. The CDR3 length is 14 residues. In nucleotides, the CDR3 is TGTGCCAGCAGGAAACAGGGGATGAACACTGAAGCTTTCTTT. Its translation is CASRKQGMNTEAFF.

The chain couples TRBV10-1 to TRBJ1-1; possible D gene TRBD1, 6 bases. This CDR3 contains 13 residues. The ends were cut back, 2 bases at V and 8 bases at J, with 12 bases in the middle. Germline V gene lookup returns CDR1 WNHNN and CDR2 SYGVQD (reference sequence). The CDR3 spells CASSEEDSEEAFF. The CDR3 DNA reads TGCGCCAGCAGTGAGGAGGACAGTGAAGAAGCTTTCTTT.

This clone was seen a few times. V usage is TRBV28 and J usage is TRBJ1-5; D unclear. This CDR3 is 13 amino acids long. Trimming cost V 5 bases and J 5 bases, with 10 bases left between them. Germline V gene lookup returns CDR1 MDHEN and CDR2 SYDVKM. CDR3 protein: CASSLRTYQPQHF. The CDR3, as DNA: TGTGCCAGCAGTCTACGAACTTATCAGCCCCAGCATTTT.

The chain recombines TRBV4-2 with TRBJ2-7; the match to TRBD1 covers 9 bases. Unmatched junction bases numbered 7, after V lost 8 bases and J lost 5 bases. The germline CDR1 and CDR2 sequences are LGHNA and YNFKEQ. CDR3 length equals 13 residues. This CDR3 is CASEGQGEHEQYF. CDR3 sequence (DNA): TGTGCCAGCGAGGGACAGGGTGAGCACGAGCAGTACTTC.

This clone was seen only once. This chain uses TRBV9 with TRBJ2-2; 8 nucleotides align to TRBD1. Germline loops: CDR1 SGDLS, CDR2 YYNGEE. V lost 4 bases to trimming and J lost 1 base; unmatched junction nucleotides: 3. The CDR3 totals 15 residues. The CDR3 coding sequence is TGTGCCAGCAGCAGAGGACAGGGGAACACCGGGGAGCTGTTTTTT. It yields the protein CASSRGQGNTGELFF.

J is TRBJ2-7 and V is TRBV6-5; 7 bases align to TRBD1. CDR1 is MNHEY and CDR2 is SVGAGI in the germline V gene. This CDR3 has 15 residues. Trimming cost V 6 bases and J 2 bases; bases outside gene matches: 10. CDR3 in amino acids: CASRPGGFSPYEQYF. The CDR3, as DNA: TGTGCCAGCAGACCAGGGGGATTCAGTCCCTACGAGCAGTACTTC.

The rearrangement uses TRBV5-1 and TRBJ2-2; 13 nucleotides agree with TRBD2. Trimming removed 7 bases from V and 5 bases from J; junction bases left unmatched: 8. CDR3 length: 16 residues. The germline CDR1 and CDR2 sequences are SGHRS and YFSETQ. CDR3 region: CASSTGLAGDTGELFF. CDR3 nucleotides: TGCGCCAGCTCCACCGGACTAGCGGGGGATACCGGGGAGCTGTTTTTT.

V is TRBV5-1 and J is TRBJ2-7; 8 bases line up with TRBD1. After removal of 9 bases from V and 3 bases from J, the junction contained 8 bases not matched to a gene. The CDR3 contains 13 residues. In germline, CDR1 is SGHRS, CDR2 YFSETQ. As DNA, the CDR3 is TGCGCCACCAGGACAGGGCAAAACTACGAGCAGTACTTC. Its translation is CATRTGQNYEQYF.

This chain joins TRBV7-9 and TRBJ2-7; D uncertain. With 2 bases removed from V and 2 bases from J, the gap between germline ends came to 4 bases. The CDR3 totals 12 residues. The germline V gene has CDR1 SEHNR and CDR2 FQNEAQ (reference sequence). The CDR3 bases are TGTGCCAGCAGCTTAACTCCCTACGAGCAGTACTTC. Amino acids: CASSLTPYEQYF. Full variable domain (outside the CDR3, taken from reference TRBV7-9 and TRBJ2-7): DTGVSQNPRHKITKRGQNVTFRCDPISEHNRLYWYRQTLGQGPEFLTYFQNEAQLEKSRLLSDRFSAERPKGSFSTLEIQRTEQGDSAMYLCASSLTPYEQYFGPGTRLTVT.

The rearrangement joins TRBV10-3 to TRBJ2-6; 9 nucleotides line up with TRBD1. Germline-derived CDR1 and CDR2 are ENHRY and SYGVKD. There are 16 residues in the CDR3. Trimming removed 4 bases from V and 0 bases from J; junction bases left unmatched: 1. For the CDR3, the DNA is TGTGCCATCAGTGGGACAGGGGACTCTGGGGCCAACGTCCTGACTTTC. Protein sequence: CAISGTGDSGANVLTF.

This clone was detected only once. The chain has TRBV2 and TRBJ2-2; tentatively, D is TRBD2 (6 bases). V dropped 2 bases and J dropped 4 bases, with 11 bases sitting between them. CDR1 is SNHLY, CDR2 FYNNEI, per germline. CDR3 length: 15 residues. The CDR3 loop is CASSEFPGGTGELFF. CDR3 in DNA: TGTGCCAGCAGTGAATTCCCCGGGGGCACCGGGGAGCTGTTTTTT.

The chain couples TRBV2 to TRBJ2-5; 14 bases line up with TRBD2. CDR1 and CDR2 (germline): SNHLY, FYNNEI. After removal of 8 bases from V and 1 base from J, the junction contained 6 bases not matched to a gene. The CDR3 contains 16 residues. CDR3 protein: CASWTSGRLRQETQYF. The CDR3 DNA reads TGTGCCAGCTGGACTAGCGGGAGGCTTCGCCAAGAGACCCAGTACTTC.

This clone was detected once. This chain links TRBV28 with TRBJ1-2; TRBD1 aligns across 9 bases. CDR1 and CDR2 (germline): MDHEN, SYDVKM. The CDR3 covers 14 residues. V dropped 6 bases and J dropped 11; count of bases not matched to a gene: 13. CDR3 in DNA: TGTGCCAGCAGCTGGACAGGGGAATACCCTTGGTACACCTTC. Translation: CASSWTGEYPWYTF.

The V gene is TRBV19, the J gene TRBJ1-3, with D unclear. V dropped 1 base and J dropped 3 bases, with 16 bases sitting between them. CDR1 LNHDA and CDR2 SQIVND come from the germline V gene (reference sequence). The CDR3 runs 17 residues. The CDR3: CASSIATDGGRGNTIYF. CDR3 DNA: TGTGCCAGTAGTATAGCGACCGACGGAGGGCGTGGAAACACCATATATTTT.

This clone was seen only a few times. This sequence joins TRBV5-1 and TRBJ2-2; D is possibly TRBD1 (5 bases). The germline V gene encodes CDR1 SGHRS and CDR2 YFSETQ. V gave up 4 bases and J gave up 3 bases, with 19 bases separating them. This CDR3 region has 17 residues. The CDR3 loop reads CASSAPVGAQDTGELFF. The CDR3 DNA is TGCGCCAGCAGCGCCCCCGTAGGGGCTCAGGACACCGGGGAGCTGTTTTTT.

This chain uses TRBV2 with TRBJ2-5, with 9 bases fitting TRBD1. Germline CDR1 reads SNHLY; CDR2 reads FYNNEI. Trimming took 8 bases from V and 10 from J; bases not matched to a gene: 17. The length of the CDR3 is 15 residues. CDR3 nucleotide sequence: TGTGCCAGCCTCTTGGCAGAGGGACAGGGCCCAAGCCAGTACTTC. Translation: CASLLAEGQGPSQYF.

This chain links TRBV27 with TRBJ2-7, with TRBD2 identical over 11 bases. CDR3 length: 16 amino acids. J lost 2 bases, V lost 3 bases, and 6 bases had no gene match. CDR1 is MNHEY and CDR2 is SMNVEV in the germline V gene (reference sequence). The CDR3 DNA follows: TGTGCCAGCAGTTTGGGGTCTAGCGGGAGGCCCTACGAGCAGTACTTC. Its protein product is CASSLGSSGRPYEQYF.